Listed here are 5 T cell receptor beta chains from one sample, sequenced in a study of blood T cells in healthy people across ages. The authors ran a second PCR of about 7 to 11 cycles using a sample-barcoded 5' primer and a J-beta primer mix. TCRdb re-derived calls from the 5' RACE reads in MiXCR, one entry per CDR3 protein. The data contain about 970,000 distinct CDR3 sequences, 45% to 60% of them singletons. Sequenced: blood. These receptors came from a woman aged 60-70 years in good health.

J is TRBJ2-1 and V is TRBV12-3 or TRBV12-4; no reliable D call. V was cut by 3 bases and J by 8 bases, with 8 bases left in between. This CDR3 is built from 12 residues. The CDR3 DNA follows: TGTGCCAGCAGTTTCTGGGTCGATGAGCAGTTCTTC. This gives the protein CASSFWVDEQFF.

The chain is built from TRBV28 and TRBJ2-6, with D maybe TRBD1 (5 bases). Germline V gives CDR1 MDHEN, CDR2 SYDVKM. This CDR3 has 18 residues. The ends were cut back, 1 base at V and 0 bases at J, with 13 bases in the middle. The CDR3 DNA reads as TGTGCCAGCAGTTTATACTCACAGGTCCCCTCTGGGGCCAACGTCCTGACTTTC. Protein: CASSLYSQVPSGANVLTF.

This chain links TRBV7-2 with TRBJ2-1; D gene uncertain. This CDR3 is built from 16 residues. Trimming took off 2 bases at V and 0 bases at J, with 11 bases between the two ends. CDR1 is SGHTA, CDR2 FQGNSA, per germline. The CDR3 is CASSLTPVPSYNEQFF. The CDR3, as DNA: TGTGCCAGCAGCTTAACGCCGGTCCCCTCCTACAATGAGCAGTTCTTC.

The genes are TRBV4-3 and TRBJ2-6; D is uncertain. In germline, CDR1 is LGHNA, CDR2 YSLEER. V gave up 6 bases and J gave up 0 bases, with 9 bases separating them. CDR3 length: 15 residues. DNA for the CDR3: TGCGCCAGCAGACAAACCTACTCTGGGGCCAACGTCCTGACTTTC. It codes for CASRQTYSGANVLTF.

This chain uses TRBV3-1 with TRBJ2-7; 8 nucleotides match TRBD1. After removal of 6 bases from V and 2 bases from J, the junction contained 6 bases not matched to a gene. In germline, CDR1 is LGHDT, CDR2 YNNKEL (reference sequence). This CDR3 comprises 14 residues. In DNA form, the CDR3 reads TGTGCCAGCAGGCCCGGGACAGGCACCTACGAGCAGTACTTC. This gives the protein CASRPGTGTYEQYF.